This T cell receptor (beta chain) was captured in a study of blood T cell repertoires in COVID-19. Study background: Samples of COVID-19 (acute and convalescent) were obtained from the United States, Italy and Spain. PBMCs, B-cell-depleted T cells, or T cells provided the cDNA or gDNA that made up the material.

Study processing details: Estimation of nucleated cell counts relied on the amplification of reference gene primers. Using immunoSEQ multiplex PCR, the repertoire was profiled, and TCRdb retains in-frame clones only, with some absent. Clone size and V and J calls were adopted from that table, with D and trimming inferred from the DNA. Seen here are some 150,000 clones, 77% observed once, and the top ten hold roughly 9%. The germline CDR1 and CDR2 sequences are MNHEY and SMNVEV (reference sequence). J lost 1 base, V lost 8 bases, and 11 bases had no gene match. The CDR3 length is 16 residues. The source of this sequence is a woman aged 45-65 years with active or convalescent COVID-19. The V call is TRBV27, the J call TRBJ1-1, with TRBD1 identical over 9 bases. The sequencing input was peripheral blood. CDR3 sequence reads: CASWGGTGKRNTEAFF. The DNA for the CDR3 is TGTGCCAGCTGGGGGGGGACAGGGAAGAGGAACACTGAAGCTTTCTTT.